Following are 13 T cell receptor beta chains from one sample sequenced in a study of prognosis after radiotherapy for stage I lung cancer. Genomic DNA was subjected to two-round multiplex PCR for amplification of TCR beta CDR3. First-round PCR used primers specific to each TRBV and TRBJ gene. One entry per CDR3 protein, called by TCRdb with MiXCR from the multiplex PCR reads. The sample includes 30,000 to 35,000 distinct CDR3 sequences, 40% to 60% seen only once; the top ten take about 15%. The source material was PBMCs, sampled before or after stereotactic body radiation therapy (not recorded which). These receptors originate from a donor aged 50 or older with non-small cell lung cancer.

The chain has TRBV2 and TRBJ2-2; TRBD2 aligns across 9 bases. V lost 6 bases, J lost 7 bases, and 12 bases stayed unmatched. Germline V lookup: CDR1 SNHLY, CDR2 FYNNEI. The CDR3 runs to 16 residues. The CDR3 DNA sequence: TGTGCCAGCAGCTTTTTGGCGGGAGGGTTGTACGGGGAGCTGTTTTTT. Amino acids: CASSFLAGGLYGELFF. Combining the CDR3 with reference TRBV2 and TRBJ2-2 gives the whole variable domain EPEVTQTPSHQVTQMGQEVILRCVPISNHLYFYWYRQILGQKVEFLVSFYNNEISEKSEIFDDQFSVERPDGSNFTLKIRSTKLEDSAMYFCASSFLAGGLYGELFFGEGSRLTVL.

This clonotype has just a few counts. With a much larger clone just one base away, this may be a read error. The CDR3 DNA reads TGTGCCAGCGGTGACTGGGCGGGAGGGGGCAATGAGCAGTTCTTC. It codes for CASGDWAGGGNEQFF. The rearrangement uses TRBV6-4 and TRBJ2-1, with 9 bases lining up with TRBD2. CDR3 length: 15 residues. The germline CDR1 and CDR2 sequences are MRHNA and SNTAGT.

By proportion, this clonotype is medium-sized (0.01 to 0.1%). J is TRBJ2-7 and V is TRBV28; TRBD2 matches 12 bases. The CDR3 covers 14 residues. J gave up 3 bases and V 6 bases, and 3 bases lay outside the gene matches. Germline CDR1 reads MDHEN; CDR2 reads SYDVKM. In DNA form, the CDR3 reads TGTGCCAGCAGACCGACTAGCGGGAGCTACGAGCAGTACTTC. Protein sequence: CASRPTSGSYEQYF.

This clonotype came up a few times. V gene TRBV7-9 combines with J gene TRBJ2-7; D not resolved. Germline values: CDR1 SEHNR, CDR2 FQNEAQ (reference sequence). The CDR3 is made up of 16 amino acids. Trimming left V 5 bases short and J 1 base short, with 18 bases between. Written as DNA, the CDR3 is TGTGCCAGCAGCCCCATCCCCCGGGTTGGTTCCTACGAGCAGTACTTC. Its protein product is CASSPIPRVGSYEQYF.

The chain employs TRBV11-2 and TRBJ2-1, with D possibly TRBD2 on 6 matching bases. Germline CDR1 reads SGHAT; CDR2 reads FQNNGV. The CDR3 runs to 16 residues. The germline V and J ends were trimmed by 5 bases and 1 base, with 15 bases remaining between them. The chain's CDR3 is CASSLRMGGSYNEQFF. DNA of the CDR3: TGTGCCAGCAGCCTTCGTATGGGGGGTTCCTACAATGAGCAGTTCTTC.

This clonotype came up many times. This rearrangement joins TRBV7-3 to TRBJ1-2; the match to TRBD1 covers 12 bases. Germline-derived CDR1 and CDR2 are SGHTA and FQGTGA. The CDR3 runs to 16 residues. V trimming: 2 bases; J trimming: 2 bases; junction bases outside the gene matches: 3. The chain's CDR3 is CASSLGGTGGNYGYTF. CDR3 nucleotides: TGTGCCAGCAGCTTAGGTGGGACAGGGGGCAACTATGGCTACACCTTC.

The sample holds one count of this clonotype. The germline gene is not matched at one end of the junction; a read error may be the cause. The V gene is TRBV6-9, the J gene TRBJ1-2; D might be TRBD1 (5 bases). CDR3 size: 15 residues. Germline V gene lookup returns CDR1 MNHGY and CDR2 SVAAGI. The CDR3 loop is CASSYSNRSNYCYTF. In nucleotides, the CDR3 is TGTGCCAGCAGTTACTCGAACAGGTCCAACTATTGCTACACCTTC.

This rearrangement joins TRBV11-3 to TRBJ2-7; D unresolved. The V end lost 1 base, the J end lost 3 bases, and 19 bases lay between the germline ends. Looked up from germline, CDR1 is SGHNT and CDR2 is YENEEA. The CDR3 has 17 residues. CDR3 loop: CASSLGGGVQSHYEQYF. The CDR3 nucleotides are TGTGCCAGCAGCTTAGGAGGTGGGGTTCAGAGCCACTACGAGCAGTACTTC.

This clonotype was counted at least ten times. The chain uses TRBV10-3 and TRBJ2-7; D gene unclear. V was clipped by 2 bases and J by 3 bases, with 5 bases between them. CDR3 length: 12 residues. Germline V lookup: CDR1 ENHRY, CDR2 SYGVKD. The CDR3 sequence is CAISEDIYEQYF. DNA of the CDR3: TGTGCCATCAGTGAGGACATCTACGAGCAGTACTTC.

The chain employs TRBV6-1 and TRBJ1-1; D remains ambiguous. The length of the CDR3 is 16 residues. Germline V gene sequence: CDR1 MNHNS, CDR2 SASEGT. The germline V and J ends were trimmed by 7 bases and 1 base, with 19 bases remaining between them. CDR3 nucleotides: TGTGCCAGCACCACCCGAACGGGCGGAAAGAACACTGAAGCTTTCTTT. Amino acid sequence: CASTTRTGGKNTEAFF.

For this clonotype: A far larger clone is just one base off, so this is likely a read error. V usage is TRBV7-9 and J usage is TRBJ1-1, with D tentatively TRBD1 or TRBD2 (5 bases each). The assigned J gene may be wrong: the sequence end matches TRBJ2-7 better. This CDR3 region has 15 residues. CDR1 SEHNR and CDR2 FQNEAQ come from the germline V gene (reference sequence). The CDR3 nucleotides read TGTGCCAGCAGCTTAGGCCGGGGACGGGGCGAAGAGCAGTACTTC. It specifies CASSLGRGRGEEQYF.

This clonotype rates as medium-sized. The rearrangement uses TRBV11-2 and TRBJ2-1; 7 positions agree with TRBD2. The J segment lost 5 bases and the V segment lost 4 bases, leaving 5 bases of the junction unmatched. CDR1 and CDR2 from the germline V gene are SGHAT and FQNNGV. This CDR3 is built from 14 residues. The chain's CDR3 is CASSWAGLNNEQFF. The CDR3 DNA reads TGTGCCAGCAGCTGGGCGGGACTAAACAATGAGCAGTTCTTC.

This clonotype has a count of ten or more. J is TRBJ2-2 and V is TRBV20-1, with 9 nucleotides matching TRBD2. V lost 1 base to trimming and J lost 7 bases; unmatched junction nucleotides: 7. Germline CDR1 reads DFQATT; CDR2 reads SNEGSKA (reference sequence). This CDR3 comprises 15 residues. For the CDR3, the DNA is TGCAGTGCTAGAGTTGCGGGAGGGCGGGTCGGGGAGCTGTTTTTT. This sequence encodes CSARVAGGRVGELFF.